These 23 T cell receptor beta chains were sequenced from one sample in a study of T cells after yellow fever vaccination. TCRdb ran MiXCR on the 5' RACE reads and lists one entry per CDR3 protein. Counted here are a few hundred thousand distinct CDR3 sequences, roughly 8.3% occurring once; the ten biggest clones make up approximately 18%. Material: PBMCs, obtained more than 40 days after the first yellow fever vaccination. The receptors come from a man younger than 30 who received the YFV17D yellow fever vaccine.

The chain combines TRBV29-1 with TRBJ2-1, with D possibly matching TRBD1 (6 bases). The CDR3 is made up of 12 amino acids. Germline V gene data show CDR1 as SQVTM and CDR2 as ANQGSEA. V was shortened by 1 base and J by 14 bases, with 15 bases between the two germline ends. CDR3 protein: CSVEGDTTLEFF. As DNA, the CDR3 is TGCAGCGTTGAAGGGGACACAACTCTAGAGTTCTTC.

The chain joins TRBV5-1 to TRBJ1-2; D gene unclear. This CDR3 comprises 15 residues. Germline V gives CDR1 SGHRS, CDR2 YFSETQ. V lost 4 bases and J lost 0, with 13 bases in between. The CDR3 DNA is TGCGCCAGCAGCAACCGGGCGAAAGCTAACTATGGCTACACCTTC. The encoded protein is CASSNRAKANYGYTF.

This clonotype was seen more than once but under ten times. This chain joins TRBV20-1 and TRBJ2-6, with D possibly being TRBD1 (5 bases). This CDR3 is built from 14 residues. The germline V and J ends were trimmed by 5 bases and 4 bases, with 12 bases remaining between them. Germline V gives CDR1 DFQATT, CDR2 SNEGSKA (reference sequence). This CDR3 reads CSASQGSGANVLTF. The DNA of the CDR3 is TGCAGTGCTTCTCAGGGTTCAGGGGCCAACGTCCTGACTTTC.

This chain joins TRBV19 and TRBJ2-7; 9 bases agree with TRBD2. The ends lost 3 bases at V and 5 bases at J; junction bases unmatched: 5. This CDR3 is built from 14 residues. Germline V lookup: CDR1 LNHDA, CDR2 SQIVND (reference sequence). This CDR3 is CASSIRTSADEQYF. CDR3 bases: TGTGCCAGTAGTATTCGGACTAGCGCCGACGAGCAGTACTTC.

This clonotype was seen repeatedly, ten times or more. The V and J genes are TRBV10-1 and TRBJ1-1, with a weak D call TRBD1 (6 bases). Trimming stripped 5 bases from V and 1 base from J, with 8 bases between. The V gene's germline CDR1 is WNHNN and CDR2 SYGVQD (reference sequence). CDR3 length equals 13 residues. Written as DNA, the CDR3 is TGCGCCAGCAGTATGGGACAGAACACTGAAGCTTTCTTT. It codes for CASSMGQNTEAFF.

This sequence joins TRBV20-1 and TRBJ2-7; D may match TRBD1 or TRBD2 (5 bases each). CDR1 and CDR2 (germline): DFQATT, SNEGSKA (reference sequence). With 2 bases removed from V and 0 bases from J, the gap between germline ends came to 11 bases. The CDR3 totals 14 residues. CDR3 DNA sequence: TGCAGTGCTAGAAGAGGGGCTAGCTCCTACGAGCAGTACTTC. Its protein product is CSARRGASSYEQYF.

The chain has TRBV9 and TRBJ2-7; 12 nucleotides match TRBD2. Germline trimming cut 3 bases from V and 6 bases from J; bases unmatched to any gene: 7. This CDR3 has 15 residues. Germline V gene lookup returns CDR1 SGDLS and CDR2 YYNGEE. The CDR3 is CASSASGGAVGEQYF. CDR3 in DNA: TGTGCCAGCAGCGCTAGCGGGGGGGCGGTCGGCGAGCAGTACTTC.

This chain's CDR3 is CASIQGYGTNEKLFF. CDR3 DNA sequence: TGTGCCAGCATTCAGGGGTATGGAACTAATGAAAAACTGTTTTTT. The V and J genes are TRBV7-7 and TRBJ1-4; the D gene is possibly TRBD1 (6 bases). The ends were cut back, 7 bases at V and 1 base at J, with 13 bases in the middle. Germline values: CDR1 SSHAT, CDR2 FNYEAQ (reference sequence). The CDR3 is 15 amino acids.

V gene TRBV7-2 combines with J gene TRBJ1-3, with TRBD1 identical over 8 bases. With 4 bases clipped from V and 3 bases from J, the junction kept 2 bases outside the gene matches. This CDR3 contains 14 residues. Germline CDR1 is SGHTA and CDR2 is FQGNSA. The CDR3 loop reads CASSYGTGGNTIYF. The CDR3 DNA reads TGTGCCAGCAGCTACGGGACAGGTGGAAACACCATATATTTT.

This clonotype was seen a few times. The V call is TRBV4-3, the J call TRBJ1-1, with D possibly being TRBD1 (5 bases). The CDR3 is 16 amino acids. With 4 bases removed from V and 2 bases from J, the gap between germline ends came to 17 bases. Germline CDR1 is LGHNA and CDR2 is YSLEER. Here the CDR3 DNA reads TGCGCCAGCAGCCGGGCGGGACTTGGCCTAAACACTGAAGCTTTCTTT. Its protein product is CASSRAGLGLNTEAFF.

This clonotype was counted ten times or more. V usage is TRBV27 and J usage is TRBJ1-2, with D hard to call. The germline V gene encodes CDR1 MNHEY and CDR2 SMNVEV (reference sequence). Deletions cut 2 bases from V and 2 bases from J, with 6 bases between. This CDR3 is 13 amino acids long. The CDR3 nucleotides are TGTGCCAGCAGTTTACGTTTCAACTATGGCTACACCTTC. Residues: CASSLRFNYGYTF.

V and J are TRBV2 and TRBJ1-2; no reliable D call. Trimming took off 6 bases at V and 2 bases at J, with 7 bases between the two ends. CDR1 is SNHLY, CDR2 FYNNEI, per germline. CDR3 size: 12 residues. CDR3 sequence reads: CASRQPNYGYTF. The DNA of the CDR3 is TGTGCCAGCAGACAGCCAAACTATGGCTACACCTTC.

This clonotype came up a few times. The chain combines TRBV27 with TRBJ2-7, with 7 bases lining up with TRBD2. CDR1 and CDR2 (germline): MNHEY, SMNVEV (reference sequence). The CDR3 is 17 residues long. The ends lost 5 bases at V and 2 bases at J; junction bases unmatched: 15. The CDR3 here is CASSTYPPGTTPYEQYV. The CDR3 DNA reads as TGTGCCAGCAGTACCTACCCCCCCGGGACTACGCCCTACGAGCAGTACGTC.

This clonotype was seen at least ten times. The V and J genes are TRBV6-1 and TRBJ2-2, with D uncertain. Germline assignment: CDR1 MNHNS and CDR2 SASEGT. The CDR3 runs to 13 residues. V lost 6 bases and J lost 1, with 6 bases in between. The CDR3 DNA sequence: TGTGCCAGCAGGTGGTGGAACACCGGGGAGCTGTTTTTT. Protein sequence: CASRWWNTGELFF.

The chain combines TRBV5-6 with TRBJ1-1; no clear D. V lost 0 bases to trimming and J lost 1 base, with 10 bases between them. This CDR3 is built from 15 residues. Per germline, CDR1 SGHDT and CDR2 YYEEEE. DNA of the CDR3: TGTGCCAGCAGCTTGGACAGCTTTGGGAACACTGAAGCTTTCTTT. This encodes CASSLDSFGNTEAFF.

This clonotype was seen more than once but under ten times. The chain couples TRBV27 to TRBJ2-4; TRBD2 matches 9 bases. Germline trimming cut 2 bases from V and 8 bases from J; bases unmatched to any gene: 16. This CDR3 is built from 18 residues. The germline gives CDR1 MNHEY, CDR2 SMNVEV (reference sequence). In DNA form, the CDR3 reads TGTGCCAGCAGTTTACGAATCGGGCGGGGGGGTCTTGTCGACATTCAGTACTTC. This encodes CASSLRIGRGGLVDIQYF.

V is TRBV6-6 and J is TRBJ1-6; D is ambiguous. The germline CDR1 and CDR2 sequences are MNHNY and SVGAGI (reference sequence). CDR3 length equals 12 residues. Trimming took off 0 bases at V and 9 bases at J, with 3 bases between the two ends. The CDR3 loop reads CASSYSRSPLHF. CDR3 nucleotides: TGTGCCAGCAGTTACTCTCGTTCACCCCTCCACTTT.

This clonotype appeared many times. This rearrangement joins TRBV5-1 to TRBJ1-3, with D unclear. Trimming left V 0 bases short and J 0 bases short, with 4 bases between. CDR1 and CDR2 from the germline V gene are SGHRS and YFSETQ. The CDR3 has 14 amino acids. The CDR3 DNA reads TGCGCCAGCAGCTTGGACCACTCTGGAAACACCATATATTTT. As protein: CASSLDHSGNTIYF.

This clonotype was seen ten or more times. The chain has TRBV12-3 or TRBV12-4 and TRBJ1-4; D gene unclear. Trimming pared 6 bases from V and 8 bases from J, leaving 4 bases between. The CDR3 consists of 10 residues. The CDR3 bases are TGTGCCAGCAGGGGGGAAAAACTGTTTTTT. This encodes CASRGEKLFF.

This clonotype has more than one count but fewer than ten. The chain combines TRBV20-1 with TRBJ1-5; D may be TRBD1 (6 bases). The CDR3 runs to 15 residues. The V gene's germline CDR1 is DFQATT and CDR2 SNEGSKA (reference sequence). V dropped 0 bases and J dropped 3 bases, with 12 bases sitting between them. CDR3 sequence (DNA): TGCAGTGCTAGAGATCCACAGGGCCTCAATCAGCCCCAGCATTTT. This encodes CSARDPQGLNQPQHF.

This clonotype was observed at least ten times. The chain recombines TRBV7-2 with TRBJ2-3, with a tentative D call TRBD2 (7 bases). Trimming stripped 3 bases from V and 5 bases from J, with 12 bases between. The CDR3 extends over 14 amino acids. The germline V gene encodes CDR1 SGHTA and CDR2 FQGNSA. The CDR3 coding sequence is TGTGCCAGCAGCTTGGCGGGGGCCCGAGATACGCAGTATTTT. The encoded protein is CASSLAGARDTQYF.

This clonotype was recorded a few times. The chain's CDR3 is CASSVEPMRPEAFF. For the CDR3, the DNA is TGTGCCAGCAGCGTAGAGCCCATGAGGCCTGAAGCTTTCTTT. The J gene is TRBJ1-1, the V gene TRBV9; D not certain. The CDR3 extends over 14 amino acids. Trimming removed 0 bases at V and 6 bases at J, with 12 bases between. Per the germline V gene, CDR1 is SGDLS and CDR2 is YYNGEE.

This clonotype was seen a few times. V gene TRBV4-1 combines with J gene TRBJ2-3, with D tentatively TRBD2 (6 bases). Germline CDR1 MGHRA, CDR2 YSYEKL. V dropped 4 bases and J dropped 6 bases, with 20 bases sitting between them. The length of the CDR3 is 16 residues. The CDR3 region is CASSRGAFEMADTQYF. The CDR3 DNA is TGCGCCAGCAGCCGCGGGGCCTTCGAGATGGCCGATACGCAGTATTTT.